This TCR beta chain was captured in a study of regulatory T cells in long-lasting Graves disease. V lost 3 bases to trimming and J lost 5 bases, with 13 bases between them. This CDR3 has 14 residues. The germline gives CDR1 GTSNPN, CDR2 SVGIG (reference sequence). For TCR beta, libraries came from iRepertoire HTBI primers and Arm-PCR of CDR3 regions. TCRdb reanalysed the multiplex PCR reads using MiXCR and keeps one entry per CDR3 protein. The profile covers around 420,000 distinct CDR3 sequences, with approximately 16% appearing a single time and 7.8% taken by the ten largest. At least ten counts were recorded for this clonotype. As for time point: newly diagnosed GD, antithyroid drugs for less than 3 months. Extracted PBMC RNA gave rise to the TCR library. These data also featured in a second study, about T cells in Graves' hyperthyroidism and ophthalmopathy. That investigation notes: Newly diagnosed hyperthyroidism, duration under 2 months, in patients aged 18 to 65.

This material consisted of peripheral blood mononuclear cells (PBMCs), taken at new diagnosis, from a patient treated with antithyroid drugs. V and J are TRBV30 and TRBJ2-2; D not resolved. The source of this sequence is a woman aged 40 to 55 with Graves disease. The CDR3: CAWSQKGMTGELFF. In DNA, the CDR3 is TGTGCCTGGAGCCAGAAGGGAATGACCGGGGAGCTGTTTTTT.